This T cell receptor (beta chain) originates from a study of T cell changes during pregnancy in multiple sclerosis. Using immunoSEQ multiplex PCR, the repertoire was profiled, and TCRdb retains in-frame clones only, with some absent. The sample consists of about 74,000 clones, approximately 91% of them appearing once. The table lists this clone with a few counts. This specimen consisted of peripheral blood, obtained in the third trimester of pregnancy. The sequence was collected from a female donor with multiple sclerosis, enrolled in a pregnancy study.

CDR3 amino acids: CASSVERGFGSPLHF. In DNA form, the CDR3 reads TGTGCCAGCAGTGTAGAGAGGGGGTTCGGTTCACCCCTCCACTTT. The V call is TRBV6-1, the J call TRBJ1-6; a weak D match, TRBD1 (6 bases). There are 15 residues in the CDR3. Trimming cost V 4 bases and J 9 bases, with 16 bases left between them. Germline V gene sequence: CDR1 MNHNS, CDR2 SASEGT.